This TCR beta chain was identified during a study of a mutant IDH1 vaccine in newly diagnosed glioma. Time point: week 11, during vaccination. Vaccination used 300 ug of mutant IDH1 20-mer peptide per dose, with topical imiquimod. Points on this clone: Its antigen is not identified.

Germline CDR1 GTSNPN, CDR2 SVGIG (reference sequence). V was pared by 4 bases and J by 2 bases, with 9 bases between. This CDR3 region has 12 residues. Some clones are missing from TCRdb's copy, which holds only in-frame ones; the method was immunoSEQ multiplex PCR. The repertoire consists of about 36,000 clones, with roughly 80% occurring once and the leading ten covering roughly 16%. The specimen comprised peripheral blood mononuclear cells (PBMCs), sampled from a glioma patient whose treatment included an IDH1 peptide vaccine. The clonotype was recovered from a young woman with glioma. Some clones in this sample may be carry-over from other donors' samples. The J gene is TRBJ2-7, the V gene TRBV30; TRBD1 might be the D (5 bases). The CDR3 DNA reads TGTGCCTGGAAGCAGGACACCTACGAGCAGTACTTC. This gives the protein CAWKQDTYEQYF.